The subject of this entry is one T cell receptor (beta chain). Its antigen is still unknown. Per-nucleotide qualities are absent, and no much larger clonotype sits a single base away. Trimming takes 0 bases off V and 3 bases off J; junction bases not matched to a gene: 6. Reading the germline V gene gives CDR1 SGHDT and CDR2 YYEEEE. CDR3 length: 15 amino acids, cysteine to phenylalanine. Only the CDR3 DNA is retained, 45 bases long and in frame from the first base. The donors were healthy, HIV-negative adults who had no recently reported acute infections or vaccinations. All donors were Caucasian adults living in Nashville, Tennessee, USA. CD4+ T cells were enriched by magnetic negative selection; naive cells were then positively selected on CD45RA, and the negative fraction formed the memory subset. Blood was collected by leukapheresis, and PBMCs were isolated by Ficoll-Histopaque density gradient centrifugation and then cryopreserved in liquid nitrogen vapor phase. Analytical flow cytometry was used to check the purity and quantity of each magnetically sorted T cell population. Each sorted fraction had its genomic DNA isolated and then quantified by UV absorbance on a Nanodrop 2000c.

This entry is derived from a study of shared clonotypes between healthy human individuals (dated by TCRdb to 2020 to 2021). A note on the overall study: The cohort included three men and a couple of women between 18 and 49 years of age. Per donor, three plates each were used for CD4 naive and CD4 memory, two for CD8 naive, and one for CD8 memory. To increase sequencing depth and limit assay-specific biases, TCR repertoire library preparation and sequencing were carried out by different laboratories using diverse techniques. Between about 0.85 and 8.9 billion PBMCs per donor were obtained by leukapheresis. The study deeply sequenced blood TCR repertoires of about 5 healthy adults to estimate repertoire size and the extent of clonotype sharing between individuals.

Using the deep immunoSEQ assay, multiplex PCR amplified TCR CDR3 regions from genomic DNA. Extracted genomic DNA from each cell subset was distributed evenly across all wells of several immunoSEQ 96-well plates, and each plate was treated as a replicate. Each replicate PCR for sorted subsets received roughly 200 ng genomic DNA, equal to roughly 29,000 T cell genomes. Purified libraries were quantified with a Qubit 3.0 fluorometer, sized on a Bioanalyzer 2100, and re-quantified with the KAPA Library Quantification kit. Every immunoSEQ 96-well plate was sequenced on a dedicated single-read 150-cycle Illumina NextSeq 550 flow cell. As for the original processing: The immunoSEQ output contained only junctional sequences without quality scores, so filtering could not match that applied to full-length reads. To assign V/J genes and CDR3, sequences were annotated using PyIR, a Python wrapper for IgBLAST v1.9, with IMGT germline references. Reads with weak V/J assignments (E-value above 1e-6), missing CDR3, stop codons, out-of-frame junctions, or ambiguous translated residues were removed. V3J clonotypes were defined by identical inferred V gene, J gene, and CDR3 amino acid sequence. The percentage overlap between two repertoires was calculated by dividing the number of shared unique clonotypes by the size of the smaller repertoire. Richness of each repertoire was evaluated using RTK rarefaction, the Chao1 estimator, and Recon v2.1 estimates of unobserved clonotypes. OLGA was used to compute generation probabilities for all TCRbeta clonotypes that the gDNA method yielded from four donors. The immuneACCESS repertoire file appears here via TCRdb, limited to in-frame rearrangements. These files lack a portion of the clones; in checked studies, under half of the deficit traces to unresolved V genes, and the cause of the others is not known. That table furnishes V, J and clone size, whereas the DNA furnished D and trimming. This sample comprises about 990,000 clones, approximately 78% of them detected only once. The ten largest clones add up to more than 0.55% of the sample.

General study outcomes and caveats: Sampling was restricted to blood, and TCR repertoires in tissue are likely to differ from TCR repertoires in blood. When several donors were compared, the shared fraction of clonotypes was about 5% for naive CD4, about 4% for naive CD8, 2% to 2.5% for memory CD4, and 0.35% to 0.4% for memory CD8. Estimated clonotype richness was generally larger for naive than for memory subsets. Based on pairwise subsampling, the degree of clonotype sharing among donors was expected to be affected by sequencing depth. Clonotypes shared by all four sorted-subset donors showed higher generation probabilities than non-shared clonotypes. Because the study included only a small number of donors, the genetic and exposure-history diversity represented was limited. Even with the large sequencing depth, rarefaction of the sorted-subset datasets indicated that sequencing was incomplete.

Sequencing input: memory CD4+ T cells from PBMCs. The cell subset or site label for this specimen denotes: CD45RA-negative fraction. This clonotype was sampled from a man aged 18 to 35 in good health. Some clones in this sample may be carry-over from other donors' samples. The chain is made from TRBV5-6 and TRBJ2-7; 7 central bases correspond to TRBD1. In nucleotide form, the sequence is TGTGCCAGCAGCTTGGTGACAGGGTTTAGCTACGAGCAGTACTTC. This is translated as CASSLVTGFSYEQYF.